Listed below are T cell receptor beta chains from one sample, sequenced in a study of blood T cells in healthy people across ages. A single record per CDR3 protein comes from TCRdb applying MiXCR to the 5' RACE reads. The sample has about 830,000 distinct CDR3 sequences; roughly 60% are singletons. The material sequenced was blood. The receptors derive from a young man in good health. The CDR3 runs from the conserved cysteine through the conserved F or W. The order of the fields is V gene, clone size, D gene, J gene, CDR3 protein, CDR3 DNA. The D gene is left open where the match is weak. Clone size is not always given. Where it is, it says once, few, many or a class for expanded clones.

V: TRBV4-2; size: .; D: TRBD1; J: TRBJ2-1; CDR3: CASSQGPPDRGHEQFF; DNA: TGTGCCAGCAGCCAAGGTCCCCCGGACAGGGGGCATGAGCAGTTCTTC
V: TRBV14; size: .; D: .; J: TRBJ2-1; CDR3: CASSQGLYNEQFF; DNA: TGTGCCAGCAGCCAAGGACTCTACAATGAGCAGTTCTTC
V: TRBV27; size: once; D: TRBD1; J: TRBJ2-1; CDR3: CASRESTGTGRLSSYNEQFF; DNA: TGTGCCAGCAGGGAGAGCACCGGGACAGGGAGGCTCAGCTCCTACAATGAGCAGTTCTTC
V: TRBV2; size: .; D: .; J: TRBJ2-3; CDR3: CASSEARQGKGTQYF; DNA: TGTGCCAGCAGTGAGGCGAGGCAGGGGAAGGGTACGCAGTATTTT
V: TRBV4-3; size: once; D: .; J: TRBJ2-1; CDR3: CASSQGPDDEQFF; DNA: TGCGCCAGCAGCCAAGGACCAGACGATGAGCAGTTCTTC
V: TRBV6-5; size: once; D: TRBD1; J: TRBJ1-2; CDR3: CASSYSGDRGYGYTF; DNA: TGTGCCAGCAGTTACTCGGGGGACAGGGGCTATGGCTACACCTTC
V: TRBV18; size: .; D: .; J: TRBJ2-1; CDR3: CASSPVDDEQFF; DNA: TGTGCCAGCTCACCAGTGGACGATGAGCAGTTCTTC
V: TRBV25-1; size: few; D: TRBD1; J: TRBJ2-7; CDR3: CASSDRGRYEQYF; DNA: TGTGCCAGCAGTGACAGGGGGCGGTACGAGCAGTACTTC
V: TRBV29-1; size: .; D: .; J: TRBJ2-7; CDR3: CSVESLQSEAYEQYF; DNA: TGCAGCGTTGAGTCTTTACAGTCGGAAGCCTACGAGCAGTACTTC
V: TRBV6-2/TRBV6-3; size: few; D: .; J: TRBJ2-3; CDR3: CASSSRQAGDTQYF; DNA: TGTGCCAGCAGCTCCCGACAGGCCGGAGATACGCAGTATTTT
V: TRBV4-3; size: .; D: .; J: TRBJ1-2; CDR3: CASSQDERGDYGYTF; DNA: TGCGCCAGCAGCCAAGATGAGCGGGGAGACTATGGCTACACCTTC
V: TRBV7-2; size: .; D: .; J: TRBJ1-1; CDR3: CASSLAPRDTEAFF; DNA: TGTGCCAGCAGCCTCGCGCCCCGAGACACTGAAGCTTTCTTT
V: TRBV5-6; size: .; D: .; J: TRBJ2-3; CDR3: CASSPGDIGIPYF; DNA: TGTGCCAGCAGCCCCGGGGACATTGGAATCCCGTATTTT
V: TRBV29-1; size: few; D: .; J: TRBJ2-3; CDR3: CSVVEVGGTDTQYF; DNA: TGCAGCGTTGTTGAGGTGGGGGGCACAGATACGCAGTATTTT
V: TRBV6-2/TRBV6-3; size: .; D: .; J: TRBJ2-3; CDR3: CASRYRITSTDTQYF; DNA: TGTGCCAGCCGCTACAGAATTACTAGCACAGATACGCAGTATTTT
V: TRBV5-1; size: many; D: TRBD2; J: TRBJ2-1; CDR3: CASSISSGGADEQFF; DNA: TGCGCCAGCAGCATCTCTAGCGGGGGGGCTGATGAGCAGTTCTTC
V: TRBV7-8; size: .; D: .; J: TRBJ2-5; CDR3: CASSLLGGRQYF; DNA: TGTGCCAGCAGCTTATTAGGAGGCAGGCAGTACTTC
V: TRBV5-1; size: .; D: TRBD1; J: TRBJ1-4; CDR3: CASSSQGGKTEKLFF; DNA: TGCGCCAGCAGCTCACAGGGGGGGAAAACTGAAAAACTGTTTTTT
V: TRBV20-1; size: .; D: .; J: TRBJ1-2; CDR3: CSARDIRWADFYGYTF; DNA: TGCAGTGCTAGAGATATCAGGTGGGCGGACTTCTATGGCTACACCTTC
V: TRBV13; size: .; D: .; J: TRBJ1-2; CDR3: CASSLGLAQGTDGYTF; DNA: TGTGCCAGCAGCTTAGGTCTAGCCCAGGGGACTGATGGCTACACCTTC
V: TRBV7-2; size: .; D: .; J: TRBJ2-7; CDR3: CASSPNRQGEQYF; DNA: TGTGCCAGCAGCCCCAACAGGCAGGGCGAGCAGTACTTC
V: TRBV9; size: .; D: .; J: TRBJ2-5; CDR3: CASSVGWGLGETQYF; DNA: TGTGCCAGCAGCGTAGGATGGGGATTGGGAGAGACCCAGTACTTC
V: TRBV6-6; size: few; D: .; J: TRBJ1-5; CDR3: CASLGRESNQPQHF; DNA: TGTGCCAGCTTGGGTCGGGAAAGCAATCAGCCCCAGCATTTT
V: TRBV28; size: .; D: .; J: TRBJ1-5; CDR3: CASIAGVALHQPQHF; DNA: TGTGCCAGCATCGCAGGGGTCGCCCTACATCAGCCCCAGCATTTT
V: TRBV24-1; size: few; D: .; J: TRBJ2-7; CDR3: CATSDMDPNGEQYF; DNA: TGTGCCACCAGTGATATGGATCCCAACGGCGAGCAGTACTTC
V: TRBV6-5; size: .; D: .; J: TRBJ2-6; CDR3: CASTPMPVANVLTF; DNA: TGTGCCAGCACTCCTATGCCCGTAGCCAACGTCCTGACTTTC
V: TRBV6-6; size: .; D: .; J: TRBJ1-6; CDR3: CASSARTPRDNSPLHF; DNA: TGTGCCAGCAGTGCGAGGACACCACGGGATAATTCACCCCTCCACTTT
V: TRBV20-1; size: .; D: .; J: TRBJ1-5; CDR3: CSARDAVSNQPQHF; DNA: TGCAGTGCTAGAGATGCAGTTAGCAATCAGCCCCAGCATTTT
V: TRBV20-1; size: .; D: .; J: TRBJ2-3; CDR3: CSARDVRNTDTQYF; DNA: TGCAGTGCTAGAGACGTCAGAAACACAGATACGCAGTATTTT
V: TRBV5-1; size: .; D: TRBD2; J: TRBJ2-5; CDR3: CASSTAGGQETQYF; DNA: TGCGCCAGCAGTACAGCGGGAGGGCAAGAGACCCAGTACTTC
V: TRBV6-1; size: .; D: .; J: TRBJ1-5; CDR3: CASSDSRRGADGNQPQHF; DNA: TGTGCCAGCAGTGATTCCCGTCGGGGGGCCGATGGCAATCAGCCCCAGCATTTT
V: TRBV29-1; size: .; D: .; J: TRBJ2-7; CDR3: CSVEGRSTYEQYF; DNA: TGCAGCGTGGAAGGGCGGAGTACCTACGAGCAGTACTTC
V: TRBV7-9; size: .; D: .; J: TRBJ1-5; CDR3: CASSLNDGNQPQHF; DNA: TGTGCCAGCAGCTTAAATGACGGGAATCAGCCCCAGCATTTT
V: TRBV28; size: .; D: TRBD2; J: TRBJ2-1; CDR3: CASSLLAGVPSSYNEQFF; DNA: TGTGCCAGCAGTTTATTAGCGGGGGTCCCGAGCTCCTACAATGAGCAGTTCTTC
V: TRBV29-1; size: .; D: .; J: TRBJ2-2; CDR3: CSVGRGSTGELFF; DNA: TGCAGCGTTGGGCGAGGGAGCACCGGGGAGCTGTTTTTT
V: TRBV28; size: few; D: TRBD1; J: TRBJ2-5; CDR3: CASRSAGTGEQETQYF; DNA: TGTGCCAGCAGATCCGCCGGGACAGGGGAACAAGAGACCCAGTACTTC
V: TRBV5-1; size: few; D: .; J: TRBJ2-1; CDR3: CASSLVGLPNEQFF; DNA: TGCGCCAGCAGCTTGGTCGGCCTCCCCAATGAGCAGTTCTTC
V: TRBV6-5; size: once; D: TRBD1; J: TRBJ2-3; CDR3: CASRPDGTDIDTQYF; DNA: TGTGCCAGCAGACCTGACGGGACAGACATAGATACGCAGTATTTT
V: TRBV3-1; size: .; D: TRBD1; J: TRBJ2-3; CDR3: CASSFKGTGSTDTQYF; DNA: TGTGCCAGCAGCTTCAAGGGGACAGGGAGCACAGATACGCAGTATTTT
V: TRBV20-1; size: few; D: .; J: TRBJ2-2; CDR3: CSAREGTLSNTGELFF; DNA: TGCAGTGCTAGAGAGGGGACACTTTCGAACACCGGGGAGCTGTTTTTT
V: TRBV29-1; size: few; D: .; J: TRBJ1-2; CDR3: CSGDGDYGYTF; DNA: TGCAGCGGGGACGGAGACTATGGCTACACCTTC
V: TRBV12-3/TRBV12-4; size: .; D: .; J: TRBJ1-4; CDR3: CASSPGGGLEKLFF; DNA: TGTGCCAGCAGTCCGGGTGGGGGGCTGGAAAAACTGTTTTTT
V: TRBV5-6; size: few; D: TRBD2; J: TRBJ2-1; CDR3: CASSLWFVGGGSSSYNEQFF; DNA: TGTGCCAGCAGCTTGTGGTTCGTAGGCGGGGGGTCTAGCTCCTACAATGAGCAGTTCTTC
V: TRBV12-3/TRBV12-4; size: few; D: .; J: TRBJ2-7; CDR3: CASHGWVYEQYF; DNA: TGTGCCAGCCATGGGTGGGTCTACGAGCAGTACTTC
V: TRBV27; size: few; D: TRBD1; J: TRBJ2-7; CDR3: CASSEVTGVGEQYF; DNA: TGTGCCAGCAGTGAAGTGACAGGGGTAGGTGAGCAGTACTTC
V: TRBV7-2; size: .; D: TRBD2; J: TRBJ2-7; CDR3: CASSTKAGGFFYEQYF; DNA: TGTGCCAGCAGCACAAAAGCGGGGGGCTTTTTCTACGAGCAGTACTTC